The clone carrying this T cell receptor beta chain was seen more than once but under ten times. Template for every sorted-subset replicate PCR totaled around 200 ng DNA, approximately 30,000 T cell genomes. Sequenced by immunoSEQ multiplex PCR; TCRdb stores in-frame clones only, minus some. The sample contains hundreds of thousands of clones, nearly 95% of which appear only once. The sample belongs to a study of shared clonotypes between healthy human individuals. Across the study: Every donor yielded three CD4 naive, three CD4 memory, two CD8 naive and one CD8 memory plate.

CD8 cells classed as naive were CD45RO-negative and positively selected for CCR7, excluding terminally differentiated effector memory CD45RA+ cells. The sequence was collected from a young man in good health. The specimen was naive CD8+ T cells sorted from blood.

The CDR3 region has the DNA TGTGCCAGCAGCCACCCGACCGGGACCAACAATGAGCAGTTCTTC. Encoded protein: CASSHPTGTNNEQFF. This chain links TRBV7-6 with TRBJ2-1; D is possibly TRBD1 or TRBD2 (5 bases each). The germline V and J ends were trimmed by 5 bases and 5 bases, with 16 bases remaining between them. From germline, CDR1 is SGHVS and CDR2 FNYEAQ. This CDR3 is built from 15 residues.